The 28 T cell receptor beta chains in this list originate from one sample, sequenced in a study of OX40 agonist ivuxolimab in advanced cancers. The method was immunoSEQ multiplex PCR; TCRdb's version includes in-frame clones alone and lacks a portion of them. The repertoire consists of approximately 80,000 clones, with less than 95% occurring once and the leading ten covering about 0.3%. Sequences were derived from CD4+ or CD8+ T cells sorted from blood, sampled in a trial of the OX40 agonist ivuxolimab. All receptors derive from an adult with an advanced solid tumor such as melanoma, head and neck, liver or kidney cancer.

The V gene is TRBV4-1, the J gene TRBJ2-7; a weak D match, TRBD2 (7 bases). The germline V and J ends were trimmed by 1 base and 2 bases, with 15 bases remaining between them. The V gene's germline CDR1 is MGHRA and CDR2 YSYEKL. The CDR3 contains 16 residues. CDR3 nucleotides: TGCGCCAGCAGCCAAGGCGGGAGTGGGACACCCTACGAGCAGTACTTC. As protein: CASSQGGSGTPYEQYF.

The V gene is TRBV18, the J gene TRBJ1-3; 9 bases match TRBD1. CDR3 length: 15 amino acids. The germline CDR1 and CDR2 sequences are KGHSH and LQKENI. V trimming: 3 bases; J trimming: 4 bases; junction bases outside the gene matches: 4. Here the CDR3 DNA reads TGTGCCAGCTCACCGTCAGGACAGGGGGGAAACACCATATATTTT. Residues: CASSPSGQGGNTIYF.

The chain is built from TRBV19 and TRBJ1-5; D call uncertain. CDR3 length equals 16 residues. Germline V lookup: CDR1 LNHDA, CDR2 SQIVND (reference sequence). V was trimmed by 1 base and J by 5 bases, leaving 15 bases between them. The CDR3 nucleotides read TGTGCCAGTAGTATAGTGTCAGGTGGTCTGGATCAGCCCCAGCATTTT. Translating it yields CASSIVSGGLDQPQHF.

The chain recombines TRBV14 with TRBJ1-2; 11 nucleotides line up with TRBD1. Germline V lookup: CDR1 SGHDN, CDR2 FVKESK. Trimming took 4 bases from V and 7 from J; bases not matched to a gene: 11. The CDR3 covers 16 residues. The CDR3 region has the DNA TGTGCCAGCAGCCGCCCACCGGGACAGGGGGATTTTGGCTACACCTTC. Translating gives CASSRPPGQGDFGYTF.

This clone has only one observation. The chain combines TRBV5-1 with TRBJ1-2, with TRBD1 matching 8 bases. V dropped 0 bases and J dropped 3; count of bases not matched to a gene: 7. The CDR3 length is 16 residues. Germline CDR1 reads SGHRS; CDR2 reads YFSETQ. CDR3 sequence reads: CASSLELGQGDYGYTF. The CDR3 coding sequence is TGCGCCAGCAGCTTGGAGTTAGGACAGGGCGACTATGGCTACACCTTC.

The CDR3 reads CATSRDSLAYGYTF. CDR3 in DNA: TGTGCCACCAGCAGGGACAGTTTGGCCTATGGCTACACCTTC. V and J are TRBV15 and TRBJ1-2, with a weak D call TRBD1 (6 bases). Germline CDR1 is LNHNV and CDR2 is YYDKDF (reference sequence). CDR3 length: 14 residues. V was trimmed by 3 bases and J by 4 bases, leaving 12 bases between them. Combining the CDR3 with reference TRBV15 and TRBJ1-2 gives the whole variable domain DAMVIQNPRYQVTQFGKPVTLSCSQTLNHNVMYWYQQKSSQAPKLLFHYYDKDFNNEADTPDNFQSRRPNTSFCFLDIRSPGLGDTAMYLCATSRDSLAYGYTFGSGTRLTVV.

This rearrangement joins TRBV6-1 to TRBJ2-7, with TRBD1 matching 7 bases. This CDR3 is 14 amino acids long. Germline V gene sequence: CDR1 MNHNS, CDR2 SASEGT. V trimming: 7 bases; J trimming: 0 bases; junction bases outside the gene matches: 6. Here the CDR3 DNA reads TGTGCCAGCAAACCGGGACAGAACTCCTACGAGCAGTACGTC. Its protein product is CASKPGQNSYEQYV.

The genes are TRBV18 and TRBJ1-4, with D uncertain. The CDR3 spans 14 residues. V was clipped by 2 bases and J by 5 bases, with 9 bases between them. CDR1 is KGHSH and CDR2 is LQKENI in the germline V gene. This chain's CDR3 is CASSPSMDNEKLFF. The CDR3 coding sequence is TGTGCCAGCTCACCAAGTATGGACAATGAAAAACTGTTTTTT.

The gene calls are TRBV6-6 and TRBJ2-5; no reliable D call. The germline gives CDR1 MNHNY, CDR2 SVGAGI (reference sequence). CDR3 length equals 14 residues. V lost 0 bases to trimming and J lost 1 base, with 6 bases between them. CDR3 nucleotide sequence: TGTGCCAGCAGTTACTCTGGTAGCCAAGAGACCCAGTACTTC. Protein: CASSYSGSQETQYF.

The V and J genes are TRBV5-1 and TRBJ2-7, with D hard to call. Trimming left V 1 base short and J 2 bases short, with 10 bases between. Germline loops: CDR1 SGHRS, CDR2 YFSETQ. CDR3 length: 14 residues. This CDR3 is CASSLSQTTYEQYF. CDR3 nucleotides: TGCGCCAGCAGCTTGAGTCAGACCACCTACGAGCAGTACTTC.

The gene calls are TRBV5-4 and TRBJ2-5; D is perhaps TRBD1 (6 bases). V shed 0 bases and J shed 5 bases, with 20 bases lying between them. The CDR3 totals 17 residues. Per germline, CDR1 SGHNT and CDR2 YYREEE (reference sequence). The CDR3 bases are TGTGCCAGCAGCTTGGATCTAGGGACACTCCTCGGGGAGACCCAGTACTTC. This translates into CASSLDLGTLLGETQYF.

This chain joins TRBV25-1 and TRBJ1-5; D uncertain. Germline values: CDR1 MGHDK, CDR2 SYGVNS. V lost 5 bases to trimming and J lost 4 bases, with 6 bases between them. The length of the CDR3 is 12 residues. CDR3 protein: CASSWGNQPQHF. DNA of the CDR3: TGTGCCAGCAGTTGGGGTAATCAGCCCCAGCATTTT.

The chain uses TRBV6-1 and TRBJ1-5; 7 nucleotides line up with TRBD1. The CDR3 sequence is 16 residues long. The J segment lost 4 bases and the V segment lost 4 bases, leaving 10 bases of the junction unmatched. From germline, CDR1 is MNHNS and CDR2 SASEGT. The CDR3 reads CASSAQTGTLNQPQHF. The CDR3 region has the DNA TGTGCCAGCAGTGCCCAGACAGGGACATTGAATCAGCCCCAGCATTTT.

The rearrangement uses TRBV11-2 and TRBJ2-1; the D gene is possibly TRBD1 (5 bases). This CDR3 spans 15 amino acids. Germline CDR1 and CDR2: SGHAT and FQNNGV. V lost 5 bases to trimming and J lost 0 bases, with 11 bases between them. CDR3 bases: TGTGCCAGCAGCAGGGTGGACATCTCCTACAATGAGCAGTTCTTC. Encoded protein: CASSRVDISYNEQFF.

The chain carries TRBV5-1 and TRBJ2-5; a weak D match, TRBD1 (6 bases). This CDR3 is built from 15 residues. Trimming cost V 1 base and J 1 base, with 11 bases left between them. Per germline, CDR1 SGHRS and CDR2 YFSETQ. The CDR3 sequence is CASSLRGSGQETQYF. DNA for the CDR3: TGCGCCAGCAGCTTGAGGGGGTCGGGCCAAGAGACCCAGTACTTC. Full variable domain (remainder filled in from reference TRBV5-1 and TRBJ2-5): KAGVTQTPRYLIKTRGQQVTLSCSPISGHRSVSWYQQTPGQGLQFLFEYFSETQRNKGNFPGRFSGRQFSNSRSEMNVSTLELGDSALYLCASSLRGSGQETQYFGPGTRLLVL.

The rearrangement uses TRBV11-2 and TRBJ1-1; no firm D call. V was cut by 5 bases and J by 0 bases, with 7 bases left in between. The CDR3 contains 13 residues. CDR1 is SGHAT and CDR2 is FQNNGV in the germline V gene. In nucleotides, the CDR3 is TGTGCCAGCAGCCACCGCATGAACACTGAAGCTTTCTTT. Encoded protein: CASSHRMNTEAFF.

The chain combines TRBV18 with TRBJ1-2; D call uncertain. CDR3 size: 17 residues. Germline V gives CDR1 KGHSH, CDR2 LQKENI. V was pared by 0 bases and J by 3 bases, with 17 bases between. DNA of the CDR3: TGTGCCAGCTCACCACCGACGGGAGGAGAGGAGGACTATGGCTACACCTTC. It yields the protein CASSPPTGGEEDYGYTF.

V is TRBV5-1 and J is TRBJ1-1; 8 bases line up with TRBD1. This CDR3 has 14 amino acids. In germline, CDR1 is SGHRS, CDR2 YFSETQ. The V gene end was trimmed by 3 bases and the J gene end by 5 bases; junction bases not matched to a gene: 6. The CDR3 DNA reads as TGCGCCAGCAGCTCCGGACAGGGTTATACTGAAGCTTTCTTT. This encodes CASSSGQGYTEAFF.

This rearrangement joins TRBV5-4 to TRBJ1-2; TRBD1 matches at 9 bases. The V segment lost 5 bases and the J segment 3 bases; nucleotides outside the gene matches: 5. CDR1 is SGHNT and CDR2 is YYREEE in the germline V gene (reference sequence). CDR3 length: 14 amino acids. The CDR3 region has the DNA TGTGCCAGCAGTCGACAGGGGGGGGACTATGGCTACACCTTC. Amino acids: CASSRQGGDYGYTF.

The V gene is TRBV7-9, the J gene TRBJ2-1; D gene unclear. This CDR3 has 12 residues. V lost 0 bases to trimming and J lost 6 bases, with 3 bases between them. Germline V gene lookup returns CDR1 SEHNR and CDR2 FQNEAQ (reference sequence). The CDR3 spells CASSLAFNEQFF. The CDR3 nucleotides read TGTGCCAGCAGCTTAGCGTTCAATGAGCAGTTCTTC.

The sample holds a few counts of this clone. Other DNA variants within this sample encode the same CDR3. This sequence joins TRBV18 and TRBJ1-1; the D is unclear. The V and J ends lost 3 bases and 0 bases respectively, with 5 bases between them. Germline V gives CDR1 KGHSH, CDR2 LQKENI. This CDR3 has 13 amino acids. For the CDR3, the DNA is TGTGCCAGCTCACCTGGGGTGAACACTGAAGCTTTCTTT. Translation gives CASSPGVNTEAFF. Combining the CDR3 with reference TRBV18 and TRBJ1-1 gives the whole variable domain NAGVMQNPRHLVRRRGQEARLRCSPMKGHSHVYWYRQLPEEGLKFMVYLQKENIIDESGMPKERFSAEFPKEGPSILRIQQVVRGDSAAYFCASSPGVNTEAFFGQGTRLTVV.

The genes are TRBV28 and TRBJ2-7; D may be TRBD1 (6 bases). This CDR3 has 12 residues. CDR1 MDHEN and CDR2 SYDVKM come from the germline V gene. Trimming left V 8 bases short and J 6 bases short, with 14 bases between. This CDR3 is CASGGSRGEQYV. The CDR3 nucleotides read TGTGCCAGCGGCGGTAGCAGGGGCGAGCAGTACGTC.

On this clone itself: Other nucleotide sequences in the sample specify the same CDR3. The DNA of the CDR3 is TGTGCCAGCAGCTTAGGCCTAGGCAGCCCTTCACATGGTACGCAGTATTTT. This encodes CASSLGLGSPSHGTQYF. The chain has TRBV7-9 and TRBJ2-3; the D is unclear. The CDR3 is made up of 17 amino acids. CDR1 is SEHNR and CDR2 is FQNEAQ in the germline V gene (reference sequence). Trimming stripped 1 base from V and 8 bases from J, with 22 bases between.

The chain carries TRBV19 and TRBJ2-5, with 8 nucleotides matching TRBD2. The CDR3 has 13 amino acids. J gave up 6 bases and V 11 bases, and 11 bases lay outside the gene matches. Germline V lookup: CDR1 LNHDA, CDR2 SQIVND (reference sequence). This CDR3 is CAVSGGVRKTQYF. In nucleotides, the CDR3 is TGTGCCGTATCGGGGGGGGTGAGGAAGACCCAGTACTTC. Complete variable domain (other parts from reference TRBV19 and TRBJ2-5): DGGITQSPKYLFRKEGQNVTLSCEQNLNHDAMYWYRQDPGQGLRLIYYSQIVNDFQKGDIAEGYSVSREKKESFPLTVTSAQKNPTAFYLCAVSGGVRKTQYFGPGTRLLVL.

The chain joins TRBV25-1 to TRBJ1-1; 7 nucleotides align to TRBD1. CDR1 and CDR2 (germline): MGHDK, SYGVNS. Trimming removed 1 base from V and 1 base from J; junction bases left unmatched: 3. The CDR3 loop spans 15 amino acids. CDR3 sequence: CASSEWGQTNTEAFF. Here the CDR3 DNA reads TGTGCCAGCAGTGAATGGGGACAGACGAACACTGAAGCTTTCTTT.

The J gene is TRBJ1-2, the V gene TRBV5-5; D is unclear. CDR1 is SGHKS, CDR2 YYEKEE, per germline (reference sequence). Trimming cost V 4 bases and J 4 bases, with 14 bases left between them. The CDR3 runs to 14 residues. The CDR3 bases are TGTGCCAGCAGCACGCAGGAGGCAAGCTATGGCTACACCTTC. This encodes CASSTQEASYGYTF.

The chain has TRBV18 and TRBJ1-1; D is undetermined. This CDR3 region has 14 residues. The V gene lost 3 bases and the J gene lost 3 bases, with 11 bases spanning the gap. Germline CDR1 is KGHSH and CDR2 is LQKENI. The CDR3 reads CASSPLTVDTEAFF. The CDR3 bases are TGTGCCAGCTCACCTCTTACGGTTGACACTGAAGCTTTCTTT.

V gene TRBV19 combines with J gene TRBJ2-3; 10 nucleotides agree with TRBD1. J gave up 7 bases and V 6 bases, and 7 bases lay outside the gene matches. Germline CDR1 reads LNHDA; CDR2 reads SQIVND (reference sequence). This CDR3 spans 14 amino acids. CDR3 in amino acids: CASRSGQGLNTQYF. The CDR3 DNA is TGTGCCAGTAGGTCGGGACAGGGGTTAAATACGCAGTATTTT.